The next 16 T cell receptor beta chains were all read from a single sample in a study of blood T cell repertoires in COVID-19. Here immunoSEQ multiplex PCR was the method, and the copy in TCRdb shows in-frame clones only, minus some. Of about 180,000 clones in the sample, approximately 88% were seen once. The sequenced sample consisted of peripheral blood. The receptors originated from a woman in her twenties or thirties with acute or convalescent COVID-19.

This clone was counted once. The chain is built from TRBV28 and TRBJ2-7; TRBD2 matches at 8 bases. CDR3 length: 14 residues. Trimming took 5 bases from V and 4 from J; bases not matched to a gene: 7. Germline loops: CDR1 MDHEN, CDR2 SYDVKM. The CDR3 DNA reads as TGTGCCAGCAGTCCCCAGCGGGAGCAGTACGAGCAGTACTTC. Residues: CASSPQREQYEQYF. The full variable domain, completed using reference TRBV28 and TRBJ2-7, is DVKVTQSSRYLVKRTGEKVFLECVQDMDHENMFWYRQDPGLGLRLIYFSYDVKMKEKGDIPEGYSVSREKKERFSLILESASTNQTSMYLCASSPQREQYEQYFGPGTRLTVT.

V gene TRBV12-3 or TRBV12-4 combines with J gene TRBJ1-2; possible D gene TRBD1, 5 bases. This CDR3 is 13 amino acids long. V lost 5 bases, J lost 4 bases, and 11 bases lay in between. Written as DNA, the CDR3 is TGTGCCAGCAGTCCCGACAGAACCTATGGCTACACCTTC. Protein sequence: CASSPDRTYGYTF.

V and J are TRBV5-1 and TRBJ2-3, with 14 bases fitting TRBD2. The CDR3 has 16 residues. Trimming at V came to 4 bases and at J to 6 bases, leaving 7 bases not matched to a gene. Looked up from germline, CDR1 is SGHRS and CDR2 is YFSETQ. The CDR3 loop is CASSPGLAGAPDTQYF. CDR3 sequence (DNA): TGCGCCAGCAGCCCGGGACTAGCGGGAGCACCGGATACGCAGTATTTT.

The chain joins TRBV29-1 to TRBJ2-1, with 9 nucleotides matching TRBD2. The germline V gene has CDR1 SQVTM and CDR2 ANQGSEA. V was clipped by 7 bases and J by 5 bases; unmatched bases: 6. The length of the CDR3 is 13 residues. Written as DNA, the CDR3 is TGCAGCGCCGAGGGACTAGCTGACAATGAGCAGTTCTTC. Amino acid sequence: CSAEGLADNEQFF.

This sequence joins TRBV28 and TRBJ1-1; D is possibly TRBD1 (5 bases). This CDR3 is 14 amino acids long. V shed 3 bases and J shed 2 bases, with 10 bases lying between them. Looked up from germline, CDR1 is MDHEN and CDR2 is SYDVKM. The CDR3: CASSFRGLNTEAFF. The CDR3 bases are TGTGCCAGCAGTTTTAGGGGTCTTAACACTGAAGCTTTCTTT. Complete variable domain (other parts from reference TRBV28 and TRBJ1-1): DVKVTQSSRYLVKRTGEKVFLECVQDMDHENMFWYRQDPGLGLRLIYFSYDVKMKEKGDIPEGYSVSREKKERFSLILESASTNQTSMYLCASSFRGLNTEAFFGQGTRLTVV.

The chain couples TRBV29-1 to TRBJ1-4; weak D call: TRBD1 (6 bases). The CDR3 has 13 residues. Germline CDR1 and CDR2: SQVTM and ANQGSEA. The ends were cut back, 5 bases at V and 7 bases at J, with 14 bases in the middle. CDR3 nucleotides: TGCAGCGTTAGCAGGGGCTCGGGTGAAAAACTGTTTTTT. It translates to CSVSRGSGEKLFF.

The chain links TRBV28 to TRBJ1-2; the match to TRBD1 covers 7 bases. The germline V gene has CDR1 MDHEN and CDR2 SYDVKM. V shed 4 bases and J 2 bases; nucleotides not matched to a gene: 4. The CDR3 has 14 residues. The CDR3 sequence: CASSSYRGNYGYTF. In nucleotides, the CDR3 is TGTGCCAGCAGTTCCTACAGGGGCAACTATGGCTACACCTTC.

CDR3 DNA: TGTGCCAGTAGTACCCAAGGGACAGCCTATGGCTACACCTTC. Protein sequence: CASSTQGTAYGYTF. The rearrangement uses TRBV19 and TRBJ1-2, with TRBD1 matching over 7 bases. Per germline, CDR1 LNHDA and CDR2 SQIVND (reference sequence). Losses at the gene ends were 4 bases for V and 4 bases for J; bases not matched to a gene: 6. This CDR3 contains 14 residues.

This clone was seen only once. The rearrangement uses TRBV7-9 and TRBJ2-3; D remains unclear. In germline, CDR1 is SEHNR, CDR2 FQNEAQ (reference sequence). V was cut by 2 bases and J by 0 bases, with 6 bases left in between. The length of the CDR3 is 14 residues. The CDR3 bases are TGTGCCAGCAGCTTATACGGGAGCACAGATACGCAGTATTTT. It yields the protein CASSLYGSTDTQYF. Combining the CDR3 with reference TRBV7-9 and TRBJ2-3 gives the whole variable domain DTGVSQNPRHKITKRGQNVTFRCDPISEHNRLYWYRQTLGQGPEFLTYFQNEAQLEKSRLLSDRFSAERPKGSFSTLEIQRTEQGDSAMYLCASSLYGSTDTQYFGPGTRLTVL.

V gene TRBV10-1 combines with J gene TRBJ2-1, with 12 bases that match TRBD1. CDR3 length: 16 amino acids. Germline V CDR1 and CDR2: WNHNN, SYGVQD (reference sequence). Germline trimming cut 3 bases from V and 7 bases from J; bases unmatched to any gene: 7. DNA of the CDR3: TGCGCCAGCAGTGACCCAGGGGACAGGGGGCTTAATGAGCAGTTCTTC. This codes for CASSDPGDRGLNEQFF.

The genes are TRBV27 and TRBJ2-7; perhaps TRBD1 as D (6 bases). V lost 5 bases and J lost 1, with 12 bases in between. Looked up from germline, CDR1 is MNHEY and CDR2 is SMNVEV (reference sequence). The CDR3 spans 14 residues. CDR3 sequence: CASSHRGSSYEQYF. The CDR3 DNA follows: TGTGCCAGCAGTCATAGGGGGTCTTCCTACGAGCAGTACTTC.

This rearrangement joins TRBV13 to TRBJ2-5; D is uncertain. The germline CDR1 and CDR2 sequences are PRHDT and FYEKMQ (reference sequence). This CDR3 spans 13 amino acids. V gave up 2 bases and J gave up 6 bases, with 10 bases separating them. CDR3: CASSLPYRKTQYF. As DNA, the CDR3 is TGTGCCAGCAGCTTACCGTATAGAAAGACCCAGTACTTC.

This clone was recorded once. J is TRBJ1-6 and V is TRBV5-1; D ambiguous. The V end was cut by 6 bases, the J end by 10 bases, with 26 bases between. The CDR3 is 17 amino acids. The germline gives CDR1 SGHRS, CDR2 YFSETQ. CDR3 nucleotide sequence: TGCGCCAGCAAAGCCGGGCCCACTCGGTGGACTGCATCACCCCTCCACTTT. Its translation is CASKAGPTRWTASPLHF.

The chain is built from TRBV5-1 and TRBJ1-6, with 8 bases that match TRBD1. V was clipped by 3 bases and J by 6 bases; unmatched bases: 8. The germline V gene has CDR1 SGHRS and CDR2 YFSETQ. The CDR3 length is 16 residues. The CDR3 nucleotides read TGCGCCAGCAGCTACGGGACAGGATCTGGTAATTCACCCCTCCACTTT. It encodes CASSYGTGSGNSPLHF. The whole variable domain, filled in from reference TRBV5-1 and TRBJ1-6, reads KAGVTQTPRYLIKTRGQQVTLSCSPISGHRSVSWYQQTPGQGLQFLFEYFSETQRNKGNFPGRFSGRQFSNSRSEMNVSTLELGDSALYLCASSYGTGSGNSPLHFGNGTRLTVT.

The sample holds one count of this clone. This chain joins TRBV12-3 or TRBV12-4 and TRBJ2-1; D remains unclear. Trimming took off 5 bases at V and 6 bases at J, with 8 bases between the two ends. This CDR3 has 12 amino acids. The CDR3 sequence: CASSPSLNEQFF. The DNA of the CDR3 is TGTGCCAGCAGTCCGAGCCTCAATGAGCAGTTCTTC.

This sequence joins TRBV20-1 and TRBJ2-1; D is uncertain. Trimming took 2 bases from V and 10 from J, leaving 6 bases between them. The CDR3 loop spans 10 amino acids. Germline V lookup: CDR1 DFQATT, CDR2 SNEGSKA (reference sequence). The CDR3 reads CSARLVEQFF. DNA for the CDR3: TGCAGTGCTAGACTAGTAGAGCAGTTCTTC.